In this sample, the clone carrying this T cell receptor beta chain turned up a few times. The data belong to a study of blood T cell repertoires in COVID-19. V lost 3 bases to trimming and J lost 4 bases, with 6 bases between them. CDR3 length: 12 amino acids. CDR1 LGHDT and CDR2 YNNKEL come from the germline V gene (reference sequence). Libraries were prepared by immunoSEQ multiplex PCR; TCRdb keeps only in-frame clonotypes and omits some of them. The sample gives about 170,000 clones, roughly four fifths of which show up once; over 9.5% is in the top ten. J is TRBJ1-2 and V is TRBV3-1 (or the pseudogene TRBV3-2); no clear D. The sequence was obtained from a man between 50 and 59 years old who had recovered from COVID-19. The sample comprised PBMCs or T cells enriched from blood (not recorded which). The CDR3 DNA follows: TGTGCCAGCAGCCACAGGTCCTATGGCTACACCTTC. It translates to CASSHRSYGYTF.